This TCR beta chain is drawn from a study of shared clonotypes between healthy human individuals. On this clone: Its antigen is not known.

Only CD45RO-negative cells positively selected for CCR7 counted as naive CD8 cells, so terminally differentiated effector memory CD45RA+ cells were excluded. The study drew all its donors from Caucasian adults living in Nashville, Tennessee. The CDR3 has 16 residues. The V and J ends lost 0 bases and 1 base respectively, with 13 bases between them. Looked up from germline, CDR1 is MNHEY and CDR2 is SVGAGI. General study findings and limits: Larger estimated richness was generally recorded for naive subsets relative to memory subsets.

Data came from immunoSEQ multiplex PCR; TCRdb stores just in-frame clones and leaves some out. The table includes under 1 million clones, about 97% detected once. The clonotype was recovered from a man aged 30 to 45 in good health. V is TRBV6-5 and J is TRBJ2-7; D may correspond to TRBD1 or TRBD2 (5 bases each). The sequenced sample consisted of naive CD8+ T cells sorted from blood. CDR3 sequence (DNA): TGTGCCAGCAGTTACTCTGGGGGAAAAGGGTCCTACGAGCAGTACTTC. Amino acid sequence: CASSYSGGKGSYEQYF.